This T cell receptor (beta chain) was captured by sequencing in a study of blood T cell repertoires in COVID-19. Study-wide background: Specimens from acute and convalescent COVID-19 originated in the United States, Italy and Spain. Sample material is recorded as cDNA or gDNA derived from T cells, B-cell-depleted T cells, or PBMCs.

CDR1 and CDR2 from the germline V gene are SGDLS and YYNGEE. Germline trimming cut 0 bases from V and 2 bases from J; bases unmatched to any gene: 3. The CDR3 length is 15 residues. In the original processing: Amplifying reference gene primers gave estimates of nucleated cell counts. This table comes from immunoSEQ multiplex PCR, and its TCRdb copy is limited to in-frame clones, with some not included. From that table come the V and J calls and clone size; the DNA was used to work out D and trimming. This table holds 50,000 or so clones, about nine tenths found once. The specimen was peripheral blood. The chain couples TRBV9 to TRBJ2-7; 9 bases are shared with TRBD2. The TCR was taken from a human donor in a cohort sampled during active COVID-19. In DNA form, the CDR3 reads TGTGCCAGCAGCGTAGATAGCGGGAGAACCTACGAGCAGTACTTC. It codes for CASSVDSGRTYEQYF.